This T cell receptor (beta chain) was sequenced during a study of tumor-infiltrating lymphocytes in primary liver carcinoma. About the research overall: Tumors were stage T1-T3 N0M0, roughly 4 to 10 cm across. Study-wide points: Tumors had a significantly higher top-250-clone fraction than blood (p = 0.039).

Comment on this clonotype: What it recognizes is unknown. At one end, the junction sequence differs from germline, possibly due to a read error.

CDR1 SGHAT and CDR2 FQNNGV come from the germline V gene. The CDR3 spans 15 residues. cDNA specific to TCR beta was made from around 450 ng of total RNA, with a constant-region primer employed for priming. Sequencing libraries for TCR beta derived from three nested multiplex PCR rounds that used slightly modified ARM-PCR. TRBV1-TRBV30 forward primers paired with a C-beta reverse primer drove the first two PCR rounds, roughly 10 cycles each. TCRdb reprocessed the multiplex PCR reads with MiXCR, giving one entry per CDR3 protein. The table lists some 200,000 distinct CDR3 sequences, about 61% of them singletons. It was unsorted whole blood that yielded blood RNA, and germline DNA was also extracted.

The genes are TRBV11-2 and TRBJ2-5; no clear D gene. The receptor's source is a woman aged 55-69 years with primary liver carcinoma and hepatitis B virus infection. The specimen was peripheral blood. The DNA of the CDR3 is TGTGCCTGCAGCTTAACCCCCCATGACGGGGAGACCCAGTACTTC. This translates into CACSLTPHDGETQYF.